This TCR beta chain was identified in a study of STAT5B mutations in CD4+ large granular lymphocyte leukemia (dated by TCRdb to the early 2020s). Notes on the research overall: Among healthy controls, the CDR3 'QG' motif was associated with a particular HLA allele. Flow cytometry on FACSCanto II or FACSVerse showed that the purified fractions were more than 95% pure among lymphocytes. The study compared the TCRbeta repertoires of patients with CD4+ T-cell large granular lymphocyte leukemia against the TCRbeta repertoires of healthy blood donors.

Trimmed from V: 3 bases; trimmed from J: 7 bases; junction bases lacking a gene match: 9. From a lookup of the germline V gene (reference sequence), CDR1 and CDR2 are SGHNT and YYREEE. The CDR3 sequence holds 15 residues, the cysteine and phenylalanine included. Only the CDR3 region is kept as DNA, spanning 45 bases read in frame from base 1. The immunoSEQ assay at survey resolution was used to sequence TCRbeta rearrangements from genomic DNA. Concerning the study's data processing: In the TCR sequencing data, the lowest productive clonotype frequency that could be detected was 2.59 x 10-5. Only productive TCRbeta rearrangements, defined as complete and in-frame sequences, were included in the analyses. Clonality for each sample was calculated as Simpson clonality in the immunoSEQ Analyzer version 3.0. Clones were binned by frequency as very rare, small, medium, large (1-20%) or hyperexpanded (>20%). OLGA 1.2.3 estimated generation probabilities, VDJtools produced V-gene circos plots, VDJdb was queried for specificities, and GLIPH identified CDR3 motifs. TCRdb limited this immuneACCESS table to in-frame rearrangements with V and J called. A share of clones is missing; checked studies link under half to unresolved V genes, and the rest is unexplained. That table gives V, J and clone size, and the DNA gave D and trimming. The sample table holds 35,000 to 40,000 clones, of which around 85% were seen once. Together, the top ten hold around 1.2% of the sample.

For this clone: The clone's antigen remains unknown. Base-call qualities are not available, and no considerably larger clone is one nucleotide away.

General study outcomes and caveats: TRBV06-family usage was enriched among the top patient clones (8/27) compared with healthy controls (2/35). Data were not HLA-matched; higher clonality in CD4+ versus CD8+ T-LGLL could reflect the relatively small sample size. Main leukemic clonotypes were private to each patient, although over 20% of the main leukemic clonotypes were found at low frequency in the non-leukemic repertoires of other patients. Compared with healthy CD4+ repertoires, CD4-sorted patient repertoires appeared more clonal, and this difference remained even after the putative leukemic clones were removed.

Buffy coats from 35 to 45 blood donors, supplied by the Finnish Red Cross blood service, were used as healthy controls. All TCR-sequenced material derived from peripheral blood: patient blood samples and healthy donor buffy coats. Peripheral blood mononuclear cells were isolated by Ficoll-Hypaque gradient centrifugation. CD4+ cells were magnetically purified from the buffy coats of healthy controls. The Gentra Puregene Cell and Tissue kit was used for genomic DNA extraction, and quantification was performed on a Qubit 2.0 fluorometer. This chain is built from TRBV5-4 and TRBJ1-4; TRBD1 agrees with 7 junctional bases. This TCR was recovered from a human donor in good health. The sequenced sample was CD4+ T cells from blood buffy coats. CDR3 region: CASSSQGGKTEKLFF. DNA sequence: TGTGCCAGCAGCTCCCAGGGGGGGAAGACTGAAAAACTGTTTTTT.